This T cell receptor beta chain stems from a study of T cells in Graves' hyperthyroidism and ophthalmopathy. Using RNA transcripts as the source, TCR beta CDR3 regions were amplified. First-round RT-PCR of the TCR CDR3 relied on the HTBI primer set. TCRdb re-called the multiplex PCR reads through MiXCR, storing one row per CDR3 protein. The sample consists of roughly 180,000 distinct CDR3 sequences, 15% to 20% of them appearing once. CDR3 length: 19 residues. Germline lookup yields CDR1 SGHNT and CDR2 YENEEA. Trimming removed 1 base from V and 0 bases from J, with 18 bases in between. Study findings and constraints: Most clonotypes expanded in the thyroid (above 0.001) were also present in blood.

This clonotype was recorded many times. Its target is unknown. Graves' hyperthyroidism showing no ophthalmopathy progression within 18 months was considered stable. Sequenced material: blood. The V gene is TRBV11-3, the J gene TRBJ2-2; tentatively, D is TRBD2 (6 bases). The sequence derives from a woman in her 50s with Graves' hyperthyroidism. The CDR3 loop is CASSLGLGRGTSNTGELFF. CDR3 sequence (DNA): TGTGCCAGCAGCTTAGGATTGGGGCGGGGAACTTCGAACACCGGGGAGCTGTTTTTT.